Described below is a single T cell receptor beta chain sequence and its context. The sample belongs to a study of blood T cell repertoires in COVID-19. As for the study in general: COVID-19 samples from acute and convalescent phases originated in the United States, Italy and Spain.

Germline V lookup: CDR1 KGHDR, CDR2 SFDVKD. V was trimmed by 4 bases and J by 1 base, leaving 7 bases between them. The CDR3 length is 13 residues. Per the original data handling: Quantification of nucleated cells was approximated via reference gene primer amplification. Using immunoSEQ multiplex PCR, the repertoire was profiled, and TCRdb retains in-frame clones only, with some absent. That table supplies the V and J calls and clone size; D and trimming were determined from the DNA. The data hold 300,000 to 400,000 clones, with approximately 88% observed a single time. Sequenced input: peripheral blood. This TCR was sampled from a young man with COVID-19, enrolled during active disease. This chain uses TRBV24-1 with TRBJ2-7; D gene uncertain. The CDR3 reads CATSDPFSYEQYF. CDR3 nucleotide sequence: TGTGCCACCAGTGACCCATTTTCCTACGAGCAGTACTTC.